The TCR beta chain described here comes from a study of vaccination and CD4 T cells after COVID-19. Details on this clonotype: Its antigen remains unknown.

V lost 1 base to trimming and J lost 5 bases, with 5 bases between them. This CDR3 has 11 amino acids. CDR1 and CDR2 (germline): GTSNPN, SVGIG (reference sequence). Treatment defined: roughly nine-day PBMC culture with coronavirus spike peptide pools or control peptides (ViraFEST assay). At the Johns Hopkins FTIC core, DNA taken from cultured CD4+ T cells was sequenced by way of the Oncomine TCR Beta short-read assay. Via MiXCR, TCRdb re-called the PCR reads, giving one row per CDR3 protein. Counted here are 9,500 to 15,000 distinct CDR3 sequences, 53% occurring once; the ten biggest clones make up about 30%.

The sequence derives from a human donor who had recovered from COVID-19. The sequencing sample was made of CD4+ T cells from blood, cultured in vitro. The chain recombines TRBV30 with TRBJ2-5; D not certain. The CDR3 is CAWSGRETQYF. CDR3 DNA: TGTGCCTGGAGTGGCCGGGAGACCCAGTACTTC.